The present TCR beta chain was sequenced within a study of beta chain features in type 1 diabetes (dated by TCRdb to 2017 to 2018). In the study overall: Mean age, gender distribution, total cell number and subset yield did not differ between patients and healthy donors. A total of 100 million to 140 million sorted cells were examined across all samples, and the number of cells per subset was strongly correlated with RNA yield. Naive and central memory subsets were obtained from all 30 or so donors, but regulatory and stem cell-like memory subsets were isolated from only 8 patients and roughly 8 healthy donors. In the study, recently diagnosed type 1 diabetes patients and matched healthy donors were compared on the TCRB repertoires of their sorted circulating CD4+ T cell subsets.

CDR1 and CDR2 (SQVTM, ANQGSEA) derive from the germline V gene. From cysteine to phenylalanine, the CDR3 is 15 amino acids long. CDR3 DNA is the only sequence kept; it has 45 bases, read in frame from the first base. Relative to germline, V is 3 bases shorter and J is 0 bases shorter, with 14 bases between their ends. Summary of the overall study and its limitations: A moderate but significant shortening of TCRB CDR3 length was observed in type 1 diabetes patients in all four CD4+ subsets. Because cDNA was sequenced instead of genomic DNA, highly expressing activated cells could be over-represented, though the groups showed no difference in activation or CD3 levels. Fewer insertions and more nucleotide deletions at VDJ recombination sites were observed in patients with type 1 diabetes, implying thymic rearrangement abnormalities. PCR may preferentially amplify shorter templates, but because patient and control samples were amplified and corrected together, any resulting skew would affect both groups equally. Because small numbers of individuals were included in the HLA sub-analyses, any influence of HLA type on TCRB rearrangement was left unresolved. Naive, central memory and regulatory TCRB repertoires appeared to be more similar among patients than among healthy donors.

Remarks on this clone: Its antigen specificity is not known. Per-nucleotide qualities are absent, and no much larger clonotype sits a single base away.

The entire amount of isolated RNA was reverse transcribed using the High Capacity cDNA Reverse Transcription Kit, so the sequenced TCRB transcripts were expressed ones. Naive, central memory and regulatory T cell samples underwent deep immunoSEQ sequencing, averaging roughly 3.5 million total reads per sample. Sorted cells were lysed in RLT buffer, and RNA was extracted using DNase-treated RNeasy Micro or Mini kits according to cell number. Each cell subset was processed on its own to prevent cross-contamination, while patient and healthy donor samples were processed together. TCRB sequences were amplified from cDNA with the immunoSEQ multiplex PCR, producing 87-bp fragments spanning the CDR3 region. Amplicons were sequenced on the Illumina HiSeq platform. The source study handled its data this way. Synthetic template baselines were used to correct PCR bias computationally, reads within Hamming distance 2 were collapsed, and singletons that could not be merged were discarded. Reads were aligned against IMGT to assign V, D and J genes, CDR3 length and insertions or deletions at six rearrangement sites. Within each subset, clonotype counts were normalized to sorted cell number, and only after that were true diversity and Gini coefficients computed with the tcR R package. The overlap coefficient, calculated on TCRB nucleotide sequences, was used to quantify repertoire sharing. Out-of-frame TCRB sequences from naive cells were analyzed to stand in for the pre-selection repertoire. What TCRdb holds here is the immuneACCESS table cut down to in-frame rearrangements. Part of the clones is not present; checked against another copy, under half of the missing clones reflect an unresolved V gene, and the others are unexplained. That table furnishes V, J and clone size, whereas the DNA furnished D and trimming. This sample lists about 360,000 clones; roughly 12% were detected once. More than 0.015% of the sample is taken by the ten largest.

Each donor gave one peripheral blood draw, roughly 120 mL on average, collected into heparinised tubes. A BD FACSAria II and a panel including CD45RO, CCR7, CD25, CD127, CD95 and CD27 were used to sort naive, central memory, regulatory and stem cell-like memory CD4+ T cells. Purity was above 98% for every sorted population. PBMCs were separated immediately by Lymphoprep density gradient centrifugation and were stained directly, without being cultured. So that batch effects would be minimized, each experiment stained and sorted samples in pairs, pairing one healthy donor with one patient. The chain links TRBV29-1 with TRBJ1-1, with a tentative D gene TRBD1 over 5 matching bases. The TCR comes from a man between 18 and 35 years old in good health. The source material was naive CD4+ T cells from blood. The cell subset or site label for this specimen denotes: true naive CD4+ T cells. The bases read TGCAGCGTTGAGCTAGGAGGGGAAGTGAACACTGAAGCTTTCTTT. The encoded protein is CSVELGGEVNTEAFF.